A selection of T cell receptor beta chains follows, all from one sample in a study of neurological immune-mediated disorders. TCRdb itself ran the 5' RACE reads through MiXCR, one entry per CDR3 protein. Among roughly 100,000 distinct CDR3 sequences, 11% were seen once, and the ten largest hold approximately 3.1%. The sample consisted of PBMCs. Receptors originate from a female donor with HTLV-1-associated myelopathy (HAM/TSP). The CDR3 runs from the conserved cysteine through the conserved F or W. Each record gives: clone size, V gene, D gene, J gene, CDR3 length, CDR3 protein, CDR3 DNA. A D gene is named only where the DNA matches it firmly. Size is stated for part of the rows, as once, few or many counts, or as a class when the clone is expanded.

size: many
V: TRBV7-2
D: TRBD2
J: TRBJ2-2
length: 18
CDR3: CASSFGTSGVANTGELFF
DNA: TGTGCCAGCAGCTTCGGGACTAGCGGGGTCGCGAACACCGGGGAGCTGTTTTTT

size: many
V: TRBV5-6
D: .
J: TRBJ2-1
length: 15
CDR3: CASWLRALGSHEQFF
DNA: TGTGCCAGCTGGTTAAGGGCCCTAGGGTCCCATGAGCAGTTCTTC

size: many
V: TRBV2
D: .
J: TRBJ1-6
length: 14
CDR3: CASSHSANNSPLHF
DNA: TGTGCCAGCAGTCATAGTGCAAATAATTCACCCCTCCACTTT

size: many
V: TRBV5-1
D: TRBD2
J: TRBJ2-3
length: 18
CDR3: CASSLAFLAGGRTDTQYF
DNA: TGCGCCAGCAGCTTGGCGTTTTTAGCGGGGGGGCGCACAGATACGCAGTATTTT

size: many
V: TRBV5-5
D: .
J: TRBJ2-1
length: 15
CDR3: CASSFGTATYNEQFF
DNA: TGTGCCAGCAGCTTTGGGACGGCAACTTACAATGAGCAGTTCTTC

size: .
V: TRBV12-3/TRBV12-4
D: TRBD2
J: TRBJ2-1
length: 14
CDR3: CASREIAGGSEQFF
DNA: TGTGCCAGCAGGGAGATAGCGGGGGGGAGTGAGCAGTTCTTC

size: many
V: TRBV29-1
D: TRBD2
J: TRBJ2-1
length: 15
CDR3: CSADMSGGANNEQFF
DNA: TGCAGCGCTGATATGTCCGGGGGGGCCAACAATGAGCAGTTCTTC

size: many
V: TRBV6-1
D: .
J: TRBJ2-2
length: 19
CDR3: CASSEKRGPPFIGTGELFF
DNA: TGTGCCAGCAGTGAGAAAAGGGGCCCGCCTTTTATAGGCACCGGGGAGCTGTTTTTT

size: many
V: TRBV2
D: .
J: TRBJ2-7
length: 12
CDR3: CASSEQGYEQYF
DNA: TGTGCCAGCAGTGAACAGGGCTACGAGCAGTACTTC

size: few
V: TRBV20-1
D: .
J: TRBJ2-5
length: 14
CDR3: CSASEFTGRKTQYF
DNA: TGCAGTGCTAGTGAGTTTACAGGGCGGAAGACCCAGTACTTC

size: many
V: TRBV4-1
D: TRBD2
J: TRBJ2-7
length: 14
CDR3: CASSQGGGAAEQYF
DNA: TGCGCCAGCAGCCAAGGCGGGGGGGCCGCCGAGCAGTACTTC

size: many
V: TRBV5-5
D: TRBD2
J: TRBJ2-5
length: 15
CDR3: CASSMPGTKGETQYF
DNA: TGTGCCAGCAGCATGCCCGGGACTAAAGGGGAGACCCAGTACTTC

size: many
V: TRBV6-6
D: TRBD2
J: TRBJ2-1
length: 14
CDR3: CASSYGEGSNEQFF
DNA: TGTGCCAGCAGTTACGGGGAGGGTAGCAATGAGCAGTTCTTC

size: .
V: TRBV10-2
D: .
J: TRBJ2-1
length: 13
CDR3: CASSEYLRNEQFF
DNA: TGCGCCAGCAGTGAGTACCTCCGGAATGAGCAGTTCTTC

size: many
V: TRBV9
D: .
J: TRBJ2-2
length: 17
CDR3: CASSGDPTRSNTGELFF
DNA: TGTGCCAGCAGTGGGGATCCAACACGGTCGAACACCGGGGAGCTGTTTTTT

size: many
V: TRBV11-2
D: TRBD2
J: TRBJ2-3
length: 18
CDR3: CASSLKPGLAGASDTQYF
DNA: TGTGCCAGCAGCTTAAAACCGGGACTAGCGGGGGCGTCTGATACGCAGTATTTT

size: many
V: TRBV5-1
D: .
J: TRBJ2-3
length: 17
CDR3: CASSLRDLTFSTDTQYF
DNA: TGCGCCAGCAGCTTGCGGGACCTTACATTTAGCACAGATACGCAGTATTTT

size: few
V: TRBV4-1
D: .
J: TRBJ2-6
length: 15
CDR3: CASEGGTSGANVLTF
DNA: TGCGCCAGCGAGGGGGGGACTTCTGGGGCCAACGTCCTGACTTTC

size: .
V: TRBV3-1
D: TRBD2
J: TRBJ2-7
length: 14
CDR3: CASSSRLAGVEQYF
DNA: TGTGCCAGCAGCTCTCGACTAGCGGGGGTCGAGCAGTACTTC

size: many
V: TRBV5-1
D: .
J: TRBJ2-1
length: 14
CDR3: CASSLARNDNEQFF
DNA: TGCGCCAGCAGCTTGGCGCGAAACGACAATGAGCAGTTCTTC

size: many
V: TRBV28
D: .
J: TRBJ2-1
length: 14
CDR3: CASSLPGMGNEQFF
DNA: TGTGCCAGCAGTTTACCGGGGATGGGAAATGAGCAGTTCTTC

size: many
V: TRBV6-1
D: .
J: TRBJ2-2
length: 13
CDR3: CASSVGNTGELFF
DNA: TGTGCCAGCAGTGTAGGGAACACCGGGGAGCTGTTTTTT

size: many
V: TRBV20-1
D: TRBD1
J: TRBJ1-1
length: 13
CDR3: CSARDRMNTEAFF
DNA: TGCAGTGCCAGGGACAGAATGAACACTGAAGCTTTCTTT

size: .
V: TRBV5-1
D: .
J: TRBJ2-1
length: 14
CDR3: CASSFKYDGAEQFF
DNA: TGCGCCAGCAGCTTTAAATACGATGGGGCTGAGCAGTTCTTC

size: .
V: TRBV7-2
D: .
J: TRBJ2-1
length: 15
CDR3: CASSTFSGSYDEQFF
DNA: TGTGCCAGCAGCACCTTTAGCGGATCCTACGATGAGCAGTTCTTC

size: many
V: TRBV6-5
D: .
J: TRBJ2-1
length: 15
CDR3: CASSPGRLYYNEQFF
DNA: TGTGCCAGCAGCCCCGGTAGGCTATACTACAATGAGCAGTTCTTC

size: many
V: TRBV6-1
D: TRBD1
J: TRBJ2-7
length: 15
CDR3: CASSTGTVGSYEQYF
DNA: TGTGCCAGCAGTACTGGGACAGTCGGCTCCTACGAGCAGTACTTC

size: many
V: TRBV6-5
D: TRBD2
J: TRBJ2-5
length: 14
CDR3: CASREAGGRETQYF
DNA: TGTGCCAGCAGGGAAGCGGGGGGTAGGGAGACCCAGTACTTC

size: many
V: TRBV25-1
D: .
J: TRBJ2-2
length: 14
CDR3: CASSDGRITGELFF
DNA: TGTGCCAGCAGTGATGGACGGATCACCGGGGAGCTGTTTTTT

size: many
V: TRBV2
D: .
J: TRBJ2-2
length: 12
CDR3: CASRTRGGELFF
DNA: TGTGCCAGCCGGACCCGGGGCGGGGAGCTGTTTTTT

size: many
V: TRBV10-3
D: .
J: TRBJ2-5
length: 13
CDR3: CATQDVGQETQYF
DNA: TGTGCCACCCAGGACGTTGGCCAAGAGACCCAGTACTTC

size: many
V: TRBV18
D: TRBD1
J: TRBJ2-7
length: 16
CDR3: CASSSAGTGGRSEQYF
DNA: TGTGCCAGCTCATCAGCCGGGACAGGGGGTCGGAGCGAGCAGTACTTC

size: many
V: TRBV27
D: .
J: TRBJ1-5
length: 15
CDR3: CISAPRGYSNQPQHF
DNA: TGTATCTCGGCCCCCAGGGGTTATAGCAATCAGCCCCAGCATTTT

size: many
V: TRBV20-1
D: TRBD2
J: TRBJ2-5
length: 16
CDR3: CSARGLAEGSQETQYF
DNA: TGCAGTGCTAGAGGGCTAGCGGAGGGATCCCAAGAGACCCAGTACTTC

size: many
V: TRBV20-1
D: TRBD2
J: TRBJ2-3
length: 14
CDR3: CSARVRGGTDTQYF
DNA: TGCAGTGCTAGGGTCCGGGGGGGCACAGATACGCAGTATTTT

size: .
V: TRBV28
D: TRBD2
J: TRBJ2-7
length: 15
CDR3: CASSWSGGLTYEQYF
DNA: TGTGCCAGCAGTTGGAGCGGGGGCCTAACCTACGAGCAGTACTTC

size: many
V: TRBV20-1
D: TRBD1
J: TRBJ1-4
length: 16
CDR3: CSALPTGDRVNEKLFF
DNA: TGCAGTGCACTTCCAACTGGGGACAGGGTTAATGAAAAACTGTTTTTT

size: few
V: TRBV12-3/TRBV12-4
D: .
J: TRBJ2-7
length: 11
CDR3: CASSKANEQYF
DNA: TGTGCCAGCAGCAAAGCAAATGAGCAGTACTTC

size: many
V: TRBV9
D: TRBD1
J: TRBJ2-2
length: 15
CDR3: CASSSRQGNTGELFF
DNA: TGTGCCAGCAGTTCTAGACAGGGGAACACCGGGGAGCTGTTTTTT

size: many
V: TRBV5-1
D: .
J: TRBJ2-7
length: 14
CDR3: CASSWGDSSYEQYF
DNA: TGCGCCAGCAGCTGGGGGGACAGTTCCTACGAGCAGTACTTC

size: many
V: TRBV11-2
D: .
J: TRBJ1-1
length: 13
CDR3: CASSFEIFWEAFF
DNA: TGTGCCAGCAGCTTTGAAATATTCTGGGAAGCTTTCTTT

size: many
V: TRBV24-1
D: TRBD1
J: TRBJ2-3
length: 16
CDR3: CATSDSGQGLTDTQYF
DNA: TGTGCCACCAGTGACTCGGGACAGGGCCTAACAGATACGCAGTATTTT

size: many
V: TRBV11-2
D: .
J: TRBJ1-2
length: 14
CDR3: CASSLMTSYYGYTF
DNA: TGTGCCAGCAGCTTGATGACCAGCTACTATGGCTACACCTTC

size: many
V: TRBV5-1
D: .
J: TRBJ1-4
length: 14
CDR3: CASSLDMVGEKLFF
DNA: TGCGCCAGCAGCTTGGACATGGTAGGGGAAAAACTGTTTTTT

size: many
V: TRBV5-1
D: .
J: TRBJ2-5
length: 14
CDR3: CASSLEGNQETQYF
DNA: TGCGCCAGCAGCTTGGAAGGGAACCAAGAGACCCAGTACTTC

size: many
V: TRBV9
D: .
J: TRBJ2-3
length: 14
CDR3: CASSVEQPTDTQYF
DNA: TGTGCCAGCAGCGTAGAACAGCCCACAGATACGCAGTATTTT

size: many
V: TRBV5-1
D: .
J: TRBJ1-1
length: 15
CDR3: CASSLRGYMNTEAFF
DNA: TGCGCCAGCAGCCTACGCGGATACATGAACACTGAAGCTTTCTTT

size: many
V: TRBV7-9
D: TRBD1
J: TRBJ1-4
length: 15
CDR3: CASSQGQGAREKLFF
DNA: TGTGCCAGCAGCCAAGGACAGGGGGCGCGTGAAAAACTGTTTTTT

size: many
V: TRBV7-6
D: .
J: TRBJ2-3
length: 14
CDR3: CASSLEADTDTQYF
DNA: TGTGCCAGCAGCTTAGAGGCCGACACAGATACGCAGTATTTT

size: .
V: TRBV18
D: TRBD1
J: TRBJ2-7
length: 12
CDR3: CASRDSPYEQYF
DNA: TGTGCCAGCCGGGACAGTCCCTACGAGCAGTACTTC

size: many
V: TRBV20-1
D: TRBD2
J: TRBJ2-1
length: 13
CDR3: CSAGGRDYNEQFF
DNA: TGCAGTGCCGGGGGGAGAGACTACAATGAGCAGTTCTTC